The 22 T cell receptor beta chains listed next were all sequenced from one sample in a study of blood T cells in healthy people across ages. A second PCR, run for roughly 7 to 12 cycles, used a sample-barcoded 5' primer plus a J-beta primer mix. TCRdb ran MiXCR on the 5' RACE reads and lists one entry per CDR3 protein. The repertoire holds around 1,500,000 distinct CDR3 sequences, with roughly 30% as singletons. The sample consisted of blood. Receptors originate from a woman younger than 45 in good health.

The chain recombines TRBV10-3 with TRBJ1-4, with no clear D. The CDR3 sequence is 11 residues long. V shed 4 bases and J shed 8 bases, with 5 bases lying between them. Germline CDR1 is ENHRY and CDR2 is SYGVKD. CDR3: CAISAGEKLFF. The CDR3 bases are TGTGCCATCAGTGCGGGCGAAAAACTGTTTTTT.

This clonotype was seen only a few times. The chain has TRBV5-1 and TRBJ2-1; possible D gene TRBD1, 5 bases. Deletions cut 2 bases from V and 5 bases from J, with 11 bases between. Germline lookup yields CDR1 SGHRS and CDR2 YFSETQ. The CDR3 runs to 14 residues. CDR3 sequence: CASSFRGPNNEQFF. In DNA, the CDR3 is TGCGCCAGCAGCTTTAGGGGTCCCAACAATGAGCAGTTCTTC.

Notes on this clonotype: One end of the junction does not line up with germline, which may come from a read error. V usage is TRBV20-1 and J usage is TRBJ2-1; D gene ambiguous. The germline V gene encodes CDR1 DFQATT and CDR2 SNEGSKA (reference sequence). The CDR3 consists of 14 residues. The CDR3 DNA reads TGCAGTGCTCAGATCGTCAGCTCCCACAATGAGCAGTTCTTC. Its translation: CSAQIVSSHNEQFF.

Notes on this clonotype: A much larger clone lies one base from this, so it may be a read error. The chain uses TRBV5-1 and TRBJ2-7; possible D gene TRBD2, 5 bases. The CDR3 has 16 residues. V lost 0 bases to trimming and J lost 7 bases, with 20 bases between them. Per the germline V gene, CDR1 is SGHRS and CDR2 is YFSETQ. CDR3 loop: CASSLATDWTPNEQYF. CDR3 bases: TGCGCCAGCAGCTTGGCCACGGACTGGACGCCCAATGAGCAGTACTTC.

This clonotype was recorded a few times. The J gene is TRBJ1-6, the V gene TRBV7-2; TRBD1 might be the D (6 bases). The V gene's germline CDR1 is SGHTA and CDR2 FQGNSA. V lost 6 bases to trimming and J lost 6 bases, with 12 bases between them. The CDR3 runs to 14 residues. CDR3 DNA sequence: TGTGCCAGCAGGGCAGGGGCGCGTAATTCACCCCTCCACTTT. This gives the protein CASRAGARNSPLHF.

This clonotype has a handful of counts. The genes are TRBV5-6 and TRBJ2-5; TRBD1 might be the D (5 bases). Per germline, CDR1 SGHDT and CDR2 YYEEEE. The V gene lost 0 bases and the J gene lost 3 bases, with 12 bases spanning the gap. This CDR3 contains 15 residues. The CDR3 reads CASSLGSGWEETQYF. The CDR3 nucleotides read TGTGCCAGCAGCTTGGGGTCAGGGTGGGAAGAGACCCAGTACTTC.

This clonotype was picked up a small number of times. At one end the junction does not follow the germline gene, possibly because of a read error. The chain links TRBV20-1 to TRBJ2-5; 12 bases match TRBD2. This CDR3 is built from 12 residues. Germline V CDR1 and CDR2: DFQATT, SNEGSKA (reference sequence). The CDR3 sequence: CRASGREETQYF. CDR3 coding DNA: TGCAGGGCTAGCGGGAGGGAAGAGACCCAGTACTTC.

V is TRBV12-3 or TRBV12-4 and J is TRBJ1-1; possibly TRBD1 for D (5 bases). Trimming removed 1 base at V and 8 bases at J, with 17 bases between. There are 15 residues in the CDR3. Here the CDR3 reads CASSLDPQTGLEAFF. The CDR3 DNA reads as TGTGCCAGCAGTTTAGACCCCCAAACAGGCCTAGAAGCTTTCTTT.

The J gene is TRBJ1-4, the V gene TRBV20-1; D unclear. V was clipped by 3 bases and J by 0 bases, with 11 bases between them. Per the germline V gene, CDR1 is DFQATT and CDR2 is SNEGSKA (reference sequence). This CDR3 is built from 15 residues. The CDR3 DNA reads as TGCAGTGCTAGTTTCGGCGCGGCAACTAATGAAAAACTGTTTTTT. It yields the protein CSASFGAATNEKLFF.

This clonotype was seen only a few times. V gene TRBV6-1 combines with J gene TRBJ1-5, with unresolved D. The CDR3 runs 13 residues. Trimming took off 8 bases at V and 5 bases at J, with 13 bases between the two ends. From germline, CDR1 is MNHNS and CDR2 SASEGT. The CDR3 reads CASLQNYDQPQHF. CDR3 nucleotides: TGTGCCAGCTTACAGAATTATGATCAGCCCCAGCATTTT.

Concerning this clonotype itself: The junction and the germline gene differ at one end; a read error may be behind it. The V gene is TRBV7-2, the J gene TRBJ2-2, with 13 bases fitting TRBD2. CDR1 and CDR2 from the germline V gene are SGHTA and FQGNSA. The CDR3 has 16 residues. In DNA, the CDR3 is TGTGCCAGCACACTAGCGGGAGGGGGGAACACCGGGGAGCGGTTTTTT. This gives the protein CASTLAGGGNTGERFF.

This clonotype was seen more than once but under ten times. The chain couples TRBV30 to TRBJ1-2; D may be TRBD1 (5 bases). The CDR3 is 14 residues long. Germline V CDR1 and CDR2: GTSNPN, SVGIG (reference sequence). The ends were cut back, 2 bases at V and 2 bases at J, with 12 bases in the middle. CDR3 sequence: CAWSPGSVNYGYTF. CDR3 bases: TGTGCCTGGAGTCCAGGGTCCGTAAACTATGGCTACACCTTC.

Here the CDR3 reads CASSPAGYTYEQYF. CDR3 DNA sequence: TGTGCCAGCAGCCCGGCCGGCTACACCTACGAGCAGTACTTC. V usage is TRBV11-2 and J usage is TRBJ2-7, with D uncertain. CDR3 size: 14 residues. Germline values: CDR1 SGHAT, CDR2 FQNNGV. Trimming removed 5 bases from V and 2 bases from J, with 13 bases in between.

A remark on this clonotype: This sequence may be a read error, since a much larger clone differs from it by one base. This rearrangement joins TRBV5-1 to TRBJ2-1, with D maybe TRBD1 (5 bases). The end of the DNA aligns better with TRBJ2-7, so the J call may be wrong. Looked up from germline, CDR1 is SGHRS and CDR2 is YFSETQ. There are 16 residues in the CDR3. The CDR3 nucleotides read TGCGCCAGCAGCTCTACTTCTGGGGCCTCCTACAATGAGCAGTACTTC. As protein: CASSSTSGASYNEQYF.

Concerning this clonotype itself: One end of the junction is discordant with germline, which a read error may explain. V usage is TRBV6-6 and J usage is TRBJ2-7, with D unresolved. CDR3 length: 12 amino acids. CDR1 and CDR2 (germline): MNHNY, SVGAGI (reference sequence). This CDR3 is CANSSQNYEQYF. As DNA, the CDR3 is TGTGCCAACAGTTCTCAAAATTACGAGCAGTACTTC.

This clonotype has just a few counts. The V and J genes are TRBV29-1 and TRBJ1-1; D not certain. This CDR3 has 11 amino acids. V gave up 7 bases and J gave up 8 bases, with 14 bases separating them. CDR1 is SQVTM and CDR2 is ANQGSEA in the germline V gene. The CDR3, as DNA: TGCAGCGGTATAGCCGGGGAGGAAGCTTTCTTT. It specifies CSGIAGEEAFF.

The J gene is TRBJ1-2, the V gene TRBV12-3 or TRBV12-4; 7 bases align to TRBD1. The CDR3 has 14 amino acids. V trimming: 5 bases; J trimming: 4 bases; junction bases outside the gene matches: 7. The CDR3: CASSADRVGYGYTF. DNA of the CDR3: TGTGCCAGCAGTGCCGACAGGGTTGGCTATGGCTACACCTTC.

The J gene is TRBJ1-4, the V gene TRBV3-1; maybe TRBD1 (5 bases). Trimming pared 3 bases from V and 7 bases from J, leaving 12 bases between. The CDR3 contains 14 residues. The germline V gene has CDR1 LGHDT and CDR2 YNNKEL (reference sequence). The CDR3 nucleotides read TGTGCCAGCAGCCAGACCGGGGACGGTGAAAAACTGTTTTTT. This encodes CASSQTGDGEKLFF.

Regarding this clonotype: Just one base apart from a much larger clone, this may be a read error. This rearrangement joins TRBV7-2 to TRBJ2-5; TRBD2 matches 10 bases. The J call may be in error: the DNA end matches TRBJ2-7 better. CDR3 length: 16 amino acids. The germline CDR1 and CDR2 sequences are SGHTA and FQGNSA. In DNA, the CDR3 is TGTGCCAGCAGCTGGCCGGGGGCTAGCGGGAGCTACGAGCAGTACTTC. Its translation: CASSWPGASGSYEQYF.

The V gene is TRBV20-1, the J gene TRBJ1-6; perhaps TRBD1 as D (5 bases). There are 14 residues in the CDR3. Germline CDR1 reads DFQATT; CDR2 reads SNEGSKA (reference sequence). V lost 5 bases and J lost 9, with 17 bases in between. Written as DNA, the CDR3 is TGCAGTGCTGGGGAGGGGCAGAGACGTTCACCCCTCCACTTT. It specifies CSAGEGQRRSPLHF.

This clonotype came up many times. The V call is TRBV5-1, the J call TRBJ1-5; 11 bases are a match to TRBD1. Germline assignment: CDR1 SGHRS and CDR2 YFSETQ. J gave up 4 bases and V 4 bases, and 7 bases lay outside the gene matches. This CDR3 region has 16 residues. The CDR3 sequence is CASSPTGTGGNQPQHF. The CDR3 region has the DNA TGCGCCAGCAGCCCCACCGGGACAGGGGGAAATCAGCCCCAGCATTTT. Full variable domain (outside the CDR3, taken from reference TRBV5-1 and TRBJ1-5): KAGVTQTPRYLIKTRGQQVTLSCSPISGHRSVSWYQQTPGQGLQFLFEYFSETQRNKGNFPGRFSGRQFSNSRSEMNVSTLELGDSALYLCASSPTGTGGNQPQHFGDGTRLSIL.

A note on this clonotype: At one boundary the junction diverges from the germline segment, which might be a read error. CDR3 in DNA: TGTGCCGGCAGCGTAAGGGCCACCGCTGATAACTATGGCTACACCTTC. Protein sequence: CAGSVRATADNYGYTF. The rearrangement links TRBV9 to TRBJ1-2; D unclear. Germline CDR1 SGDLS, CDR2 YYNGEE. CDR3 size: 16 residues.